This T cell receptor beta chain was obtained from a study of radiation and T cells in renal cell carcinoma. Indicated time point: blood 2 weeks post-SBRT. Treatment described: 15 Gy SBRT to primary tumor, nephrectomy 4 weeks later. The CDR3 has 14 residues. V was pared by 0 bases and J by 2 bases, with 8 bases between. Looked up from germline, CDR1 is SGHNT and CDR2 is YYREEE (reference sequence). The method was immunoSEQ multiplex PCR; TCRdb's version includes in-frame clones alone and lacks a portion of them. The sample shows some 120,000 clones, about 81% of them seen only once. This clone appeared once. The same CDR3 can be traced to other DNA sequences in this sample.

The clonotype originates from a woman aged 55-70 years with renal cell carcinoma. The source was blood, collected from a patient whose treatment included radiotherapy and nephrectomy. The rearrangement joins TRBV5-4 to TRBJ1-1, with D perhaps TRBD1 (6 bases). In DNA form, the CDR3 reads TGTGCCAGCAGCTTGGGACAGGTAAACACTGAAGCTTTCTTT. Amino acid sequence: CASSLGQVNTEAFF.